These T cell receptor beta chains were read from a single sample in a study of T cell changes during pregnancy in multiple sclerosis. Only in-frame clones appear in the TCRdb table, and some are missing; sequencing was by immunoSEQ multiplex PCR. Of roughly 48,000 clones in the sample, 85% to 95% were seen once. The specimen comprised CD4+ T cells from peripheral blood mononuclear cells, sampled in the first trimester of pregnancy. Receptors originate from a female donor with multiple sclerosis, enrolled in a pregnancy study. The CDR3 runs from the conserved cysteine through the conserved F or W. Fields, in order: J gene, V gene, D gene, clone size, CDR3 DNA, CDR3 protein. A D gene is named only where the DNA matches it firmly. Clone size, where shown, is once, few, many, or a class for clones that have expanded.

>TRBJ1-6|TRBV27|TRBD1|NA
TGTGCCAGCAGCACAGGGGTCTCCTATAATTCACCCCTCCACTTT
CASSTGVSYNSPLHF
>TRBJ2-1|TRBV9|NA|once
TGTGCCAGCAGCGCTTCCCGGGATTACAATGAGCAGTTCTTC
CASSASRDYNEQFF
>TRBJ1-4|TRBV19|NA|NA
TGTGCCAGTAGTATAGATCCTCTAGGGGTGGCGGCAACTAATGAAAAACTGTTTTTT
CASSIDPLGVAATNEKLFF
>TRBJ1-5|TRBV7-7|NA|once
TGTGCTAGCAGCTTATCGGAGAATCAGCCCCAGCATTTT
CASSLSENQPQHF
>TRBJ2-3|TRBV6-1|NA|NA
TGTGCCAGCAGTGGAATCCTCTTACGGGCAGATACGCAGTATTTT
CASSGILLRADTQYF
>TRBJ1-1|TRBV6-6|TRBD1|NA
TGTGCCAGCAGTGCGAGGGACAGGGGGAAAACTTTCTTT
CASSARDRGKTFF
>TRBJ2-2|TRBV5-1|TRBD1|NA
TGCGCCAGCAGCTTGCAGGACAGGGCGAACACCGGGGAGCTGTTTTTT
CASSLQDRANTGELFF
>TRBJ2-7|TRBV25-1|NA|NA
TGTGCCAGCAGTGATCCAGGGCCCAGCTCCTACGAGCAGTACTTC
CASSDPGPSSYEQYF
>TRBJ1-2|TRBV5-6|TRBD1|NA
TGTGCCAGCAGCTCAAGGACAGGGTACTATGGCTACACCTTC
CASSSRTGYYGYTF
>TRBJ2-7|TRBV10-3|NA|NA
TGTGCCATCAGTGCACAGACCTACGAGCAGTACTTC
CAISAQTYEQYF
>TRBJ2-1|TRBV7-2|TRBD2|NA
TGTGCCAGCAGCTCGGGACTAGCGGGGAATAATGAGCAGTTCTTC
CASSSGLAGNNEQFF
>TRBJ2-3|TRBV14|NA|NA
TGTGCCAGCAGCCCGACAGGCGGCACAGATACGCAGTATTTT
CASSPTGGTDTQYF
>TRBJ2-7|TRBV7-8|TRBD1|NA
TGTGCCAGCAGCACCCGGACAGGGAGAATCCCCTACGAGCAGTACTTC
CASSTRTGRIPYEQYF
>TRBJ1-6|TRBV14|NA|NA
TGTGCCAGCAGCCAATTATGGGGGGGGGACTCACCCCTCCACTTT
CASSQLWGGDSPLHF
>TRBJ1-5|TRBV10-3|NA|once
TGTGCCATCAGTGAGTCGAAGGGGAATCAGCCCCAGCATTTT
CAISESKGNQPQHF
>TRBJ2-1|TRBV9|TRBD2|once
TGTGCCAGCAGCGTCGCGGGACTAGCGCACAATGAGCAGTTCTTC
CASSVAGLAHNEQFF
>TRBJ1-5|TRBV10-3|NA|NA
TGTGCCATCAGTACAGATAGCAATCAGCCCCAGCATTTT
CAISTDSNQPQHF
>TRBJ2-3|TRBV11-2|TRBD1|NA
TGTGCCAGCAGCTGGGGAGGACAGGGGCCAGATACGCAGTATTTT
CASSWGGQGPDTQYF
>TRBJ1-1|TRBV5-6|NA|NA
TGTGCCAGCAGCTTTTGGAGGGTTAATAACACTGAAGCTTTCTTT
CASSFWRVNNTEAFF
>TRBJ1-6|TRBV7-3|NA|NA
TGTGCCAGCAGCTTCAAGTCGGGGGATTCACCCCTCCACTTT
CASSFKSGDSPLHF
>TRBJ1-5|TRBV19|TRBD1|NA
TGTGCCAGTAGTGTAGTTGACAGGGTCCGTTTCAATCAGCCCCAGCATTTT
CASSVVDRVRFNQPQHF
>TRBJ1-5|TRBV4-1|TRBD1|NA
TGCGCCAGCAGCCAAGATACCGTCCAGGGGGCCCAGCATTTT
CASSQDTVQGAQHF
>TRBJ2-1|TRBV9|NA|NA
TGTGCCAGCAGCGTAAGGGGGGAGACAGGGTTCAATGAGCAGTTCTTC
CASSVRGETGFNEQFF
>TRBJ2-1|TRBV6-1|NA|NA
TGTGCCAGCAGTGACACTAGGGGGGGGGACAATGAGCAGTTCTTC
CASSDTRGGDNEQFF
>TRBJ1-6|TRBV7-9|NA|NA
TGTGCCAACCCAGGAGGACCAATTAATTCACCCCTCCACTTT
CANPGGPINSPLHF
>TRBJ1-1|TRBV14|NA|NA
TGTGCCAGCAGCCAGGGGCCGTGGAACACTGAAGCTTTCTTT
CASSQGPWNTEAFF
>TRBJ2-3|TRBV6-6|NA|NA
TGTGCCAGCAGGGTACAGGGACCCACAGATACGCAGTATTTT
CASRVQGPTDTQYF
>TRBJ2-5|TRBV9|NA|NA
TGTGCCAGCAGCGATAGGACAGCGAGCCCCCAAGAGACCCAGTACTTC
CASSDRTASPQETQYF
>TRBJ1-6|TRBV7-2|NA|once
TGTGCCAGCAGCTTAGACGGCAGGAACACTTCACCCCTCCACTTT
CASSLDGRNTSPLHF
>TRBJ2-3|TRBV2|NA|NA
TGTGCCAACTCCGAACAGGGAACAGATACGCAGTATTTT
CANSEQGTDTQYF
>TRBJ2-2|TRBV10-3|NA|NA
TGTGCCATCCCCGGAAGACTGAACACCGGGGAGCTGTTTTTT
CAIPGRLNTGELFF
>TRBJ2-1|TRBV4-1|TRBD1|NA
TGCGCCAGCAGCCAAGGGGACAGGGTTTACAATGAGCAGTTCTTC
CASSQGDRVYNEQFF
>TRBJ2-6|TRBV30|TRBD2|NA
TGTGCCTGGAGTGGGGGGGGAGGGAACTCTGGGGCCAACGTCCTGACTTTC
CAWSGGGGNSGANVLTF
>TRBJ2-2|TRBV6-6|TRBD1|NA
TGTGCCAGCAGTGCACAGGGGGCCGCGGGGGAGCTGTTTTTT
CASSAQGAAGELFF
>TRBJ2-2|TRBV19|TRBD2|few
TGTGCCAGTAGACGGGGACTAGCGAACACCGGGGAGCTGTTTTTT
CASRRGLANTGELFF
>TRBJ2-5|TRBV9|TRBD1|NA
TGTGCCAGCAGCGTAGGAGGGGACAGGGTCATCCGACAAGAGACCCAGTACTTC
CASSVGGDRVIRQETQYF
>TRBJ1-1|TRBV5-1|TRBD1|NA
TGCGCCAGCAGATATAGGACAGGGGGTAACACTGAAGCTTTCTTT
CASRYRTGGNTEAFF
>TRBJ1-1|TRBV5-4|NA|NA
TGTGCCAGCAGCTTGGCCGGGAACACTGAAGCTTTCTTT
CASSLAGNTEAFF
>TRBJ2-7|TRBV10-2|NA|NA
TGCGCCACCGCGACTAGATCCTACGAGCAGTACTTC
CATATRSYEQYF
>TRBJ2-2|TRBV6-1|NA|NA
TGTGCCAGCAGTCGAGCGGCCGTTGTGGGCGGGGAGCTGTTTTTT
CASSRAAVVGGELFF
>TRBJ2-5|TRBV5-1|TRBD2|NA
TGCGCCAGCCGAGGACTAGCCCAAGAGACCCAGTACTTC
CASRGLAQETQYF
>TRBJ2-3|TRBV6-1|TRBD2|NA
TGTGCCAGCAGTGACCTAGCGGGAATCAGCACAGATACGCAGTATTTT
CASSDLAGISTDTQYF
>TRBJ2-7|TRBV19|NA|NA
TGTGCCAGTAGTATAGCGGAGAGCGAGCAGTACTTC
CASSIAESEQYF
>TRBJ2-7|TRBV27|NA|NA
TGTGCCAGCGGTCACAGGGCCCAATCCTACGAGCAGTACTTC
CASGHRAQSYEQYF
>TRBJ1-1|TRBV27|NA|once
TGTGCCAGCAGTTTATTATCCGCGGGGGGGGCGGACACTGAAGCTTTCTTT
CASSLLSAGGADTEAFF
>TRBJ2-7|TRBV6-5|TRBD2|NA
TGTGCCAGCAGCCTTTTCGGGACTAGCGGTAACGAGCAGTACTTC
CASSLFGTSGNEQYF
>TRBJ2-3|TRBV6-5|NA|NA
TGTGCCAGCAGCCAGACTAGAAATACGCAGTATTTT
CASSQTRNTQYF
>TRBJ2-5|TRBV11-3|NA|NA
TGTGCCAGCAGCTCGAACGGGGGAGAGACCCAGTACTTC
CASSSNGGETQYF
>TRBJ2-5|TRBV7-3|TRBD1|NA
TGTGCCAGCAGCCGACAGGGTACCCTTTCGTACCAAGAGACCCAGTACTTC
CASSRQGTLSYQETQYF
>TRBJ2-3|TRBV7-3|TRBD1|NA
TGTGCCAGCAGCTCGACAGGGGATGGCACAGATACGCAGTATTTT
CASSSTGDGTDTQYF
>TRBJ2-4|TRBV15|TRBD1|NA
TGTGCCACCAGCAGAGTCTCTACAGGGGAAAACATTCAGTACTTC
CATSRVSTGENIQYF
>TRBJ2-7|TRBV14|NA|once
TGTGCCAGCAGCCAATTATACGAGCAGTACTTC
CASSQLYEQYF
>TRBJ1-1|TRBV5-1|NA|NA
TGCGCCAGCAGCCGGGACTTTCAAAGGAGCATGAACACTGAAGCTTTCTTT
CASSRDFQRSMNTEAFF
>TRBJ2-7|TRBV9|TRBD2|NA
TGTGCCAGCAGCCCGGGGGAGGGCTCCTACGAGCAGTACTTC
CASSPGEGSYEQYF
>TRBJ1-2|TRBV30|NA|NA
TGTGCCTGGACCGAGGGGAGGGGGTATGGCTACACCTTC
CAWTEGRGYGYTF
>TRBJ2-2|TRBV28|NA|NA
TGTGCCAGCAGCCTTACAGGGCTAAGAGGGAACACCGGGGAGCTGTTTTTT
CASSLTGLRGNTGELFF